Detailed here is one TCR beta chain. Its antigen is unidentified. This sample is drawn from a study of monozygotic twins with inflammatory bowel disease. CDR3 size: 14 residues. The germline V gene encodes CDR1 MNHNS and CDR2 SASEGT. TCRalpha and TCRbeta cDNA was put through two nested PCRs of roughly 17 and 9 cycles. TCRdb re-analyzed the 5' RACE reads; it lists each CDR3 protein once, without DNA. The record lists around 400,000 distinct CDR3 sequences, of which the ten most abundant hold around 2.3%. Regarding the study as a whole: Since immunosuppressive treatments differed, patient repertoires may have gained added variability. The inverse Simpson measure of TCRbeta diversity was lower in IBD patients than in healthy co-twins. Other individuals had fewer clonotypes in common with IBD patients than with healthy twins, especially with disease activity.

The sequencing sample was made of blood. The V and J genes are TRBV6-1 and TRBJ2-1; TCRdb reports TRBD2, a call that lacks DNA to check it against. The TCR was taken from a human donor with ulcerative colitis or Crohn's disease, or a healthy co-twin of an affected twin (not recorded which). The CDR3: CASSTGASRAEQFF.